This T cell receptor beta chain was obtained from a study of technical replicates of blood from several donors. J was trimmed by 5 bases and V by 3 bases; bases with no gene match: 3. Germline-derived CDR1 and CDR2 are SGHNT and YYREEE (reference sequence). The CDR3 extends over 13 amino acids. Using immunoSEQ multiplex PCR, the repertoire was profiled, and TCRdb retains in-frame clones only, with some absent. The table lists about 59,000 clones, around 95% of them singletons. V is TRBV5-4 and J is TRBJ2-7; 9 nucleotides align to TRBD1. The receptor was isolated from a human donor in good health. Some clones in this sample may be carry-over from other donors' samples. Sequenced input: PBMCs. In nucleotides, the CDR3 is TGTGCCAGCAGCTCGGACAGGGGAAACGAGCAGTACTTC. It translates to CASSSDRGNEQYF.